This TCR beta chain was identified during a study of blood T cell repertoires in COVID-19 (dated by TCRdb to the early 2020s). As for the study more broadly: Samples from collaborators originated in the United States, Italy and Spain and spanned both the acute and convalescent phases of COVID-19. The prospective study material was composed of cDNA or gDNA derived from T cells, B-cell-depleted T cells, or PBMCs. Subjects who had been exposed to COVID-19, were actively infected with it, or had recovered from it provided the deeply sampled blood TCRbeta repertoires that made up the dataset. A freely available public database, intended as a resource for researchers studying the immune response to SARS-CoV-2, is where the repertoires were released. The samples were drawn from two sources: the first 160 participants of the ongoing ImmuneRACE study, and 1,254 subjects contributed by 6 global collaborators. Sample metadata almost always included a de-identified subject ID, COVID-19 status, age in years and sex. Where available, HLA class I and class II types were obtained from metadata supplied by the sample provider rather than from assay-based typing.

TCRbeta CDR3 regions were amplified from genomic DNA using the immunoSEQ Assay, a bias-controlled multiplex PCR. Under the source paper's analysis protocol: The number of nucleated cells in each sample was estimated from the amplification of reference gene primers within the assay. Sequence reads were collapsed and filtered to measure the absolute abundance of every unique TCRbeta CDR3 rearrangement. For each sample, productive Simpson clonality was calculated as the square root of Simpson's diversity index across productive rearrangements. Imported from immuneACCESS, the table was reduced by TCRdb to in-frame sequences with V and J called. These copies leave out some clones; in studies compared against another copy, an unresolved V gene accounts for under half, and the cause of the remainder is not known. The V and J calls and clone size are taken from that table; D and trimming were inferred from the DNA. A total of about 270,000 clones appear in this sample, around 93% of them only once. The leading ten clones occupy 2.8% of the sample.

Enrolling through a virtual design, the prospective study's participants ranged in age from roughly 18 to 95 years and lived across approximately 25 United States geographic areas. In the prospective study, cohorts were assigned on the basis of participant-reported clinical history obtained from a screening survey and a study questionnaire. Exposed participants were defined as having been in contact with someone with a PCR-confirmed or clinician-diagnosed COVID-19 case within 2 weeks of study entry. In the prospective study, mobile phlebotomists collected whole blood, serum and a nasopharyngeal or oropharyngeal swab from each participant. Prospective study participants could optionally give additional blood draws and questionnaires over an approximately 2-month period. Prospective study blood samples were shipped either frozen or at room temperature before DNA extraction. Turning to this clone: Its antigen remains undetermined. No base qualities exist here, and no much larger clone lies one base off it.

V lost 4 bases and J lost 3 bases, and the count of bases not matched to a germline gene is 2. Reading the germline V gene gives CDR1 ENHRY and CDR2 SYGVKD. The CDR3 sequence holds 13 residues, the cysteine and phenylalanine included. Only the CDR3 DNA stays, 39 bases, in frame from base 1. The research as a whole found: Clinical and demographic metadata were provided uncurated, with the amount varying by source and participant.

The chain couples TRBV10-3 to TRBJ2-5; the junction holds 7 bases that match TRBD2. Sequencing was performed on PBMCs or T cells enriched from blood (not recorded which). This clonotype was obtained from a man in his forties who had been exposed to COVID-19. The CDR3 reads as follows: CAISVSGEETQYF. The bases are TGTGCCATCAGTGTCAGCGGGGAAGAGACCCAGTACTTC.